This T cell receptor beta chain was obtained from a study of T cell repertoires in cytomegalovirus infection. TCRdb reprocessed the reads with MiXCR, giving one entry per CDR3 protein. Among 300,000 to 400,000 distinct CDR3 sequences, 20% to 25% were seen once, and the ten largest hold about an eighth. As for this clonotype: What it recognizes is unknown.

The V end was cut by 5 bases, the J end by 5 bases, with 13 bases between. Germline CDR1 LNHDA, CDR2 SQIVND (reference sequence). CDR3 length: 14 amino acids. The input for sequencing was cultured PBMCs, taken from culture after CMV antigen stimulation. This receptor was taken from a human donor in good health (CMV status not recorded). Some clones in this sample may be carry-over from other donors' samples. The chain has TRBV19 and TRBJ1-5; D is possibly TRBD1 (6 bases). Written as DNA, the CDR3 is TGTGCCAGTAGTTCTACAGGGCACTATCAGCCCCAGCATTTT. It specifies CASSSTGHYQPQHF.